The present T cell receptor (beta chain) was sequenced within a study of T cell responses to AZD1222 COVID-19 vaccine. Study findings and constraints: Per reports, nearly half of all spike-specific TCRs target regions that are unmutated in variants. At study baseline, merely six AZD1222 recipients were seropositive.

Method: immunoSEQ multiplex PCR; TCRdb's copy keeps in-frame clones and lacks some. The sample has 45,000 to 55,000 clones, approximately 79% seen once; the top ten hold approximately 22%. The V gene's germline CDR1 is SGHDT and CDR2 YYEEEE. The CDR3 spans 16 residues. Trimming took off 3 bases at V and 4 bases at J, with 16 bases between the two ends. Turning to this clone: Its antigen is still unknown.

The specimen comprised peripheral blood, sampled on day 0 of MenACWY control vaccination. This TCR was recovered from an adult in good health. The V and J genes are TRBV5-6 and TRBJ2-2; D is unresolved. The CDR3 DNA is TGTGCCAGCAGCTCTCACTGGCAATTGGGCACCGGGGAGCTGTTTTTT. Translation gives CASSSHWQLGTGELFF.